Following are 9 T cell receptor beta chains from one sample sequenced in a study of T cell repertoires in cytomegalovirus infection. TCRdb re-called the reads with MiXCR, one entry per CDR3 protein. Altogether 400,000 to 550,000 distinct CDR3 sequences are present, about 11% being singletons, with the ten largest covering about a tenth. The sequenced sample was PBMCs. Receptors were obtained from a human donor in good health (CMV status not recorded). Some clones in this sample may be carry-over from other donors' samples.

The sample holds many counts of this clonotype. The rearrangement joins TRBV11-2 to TRBJ2-2; D possibly corresponds to TRBD1 (6 bases). Trimming shortened V by 3 bases and J by 7 bases, and 12 bases separated the two germline ends. Germline-derived CDR1 and CDR2 are SGHAT and FQNNGV. The CDR3 is 14 residues long. CDR3 in amino acids: CASSFRGSGGELFF. CDR3 sequence (DNA): TGTGCCAGCAGCTTCAGGGGAAGCGGCGGGGAGCTGTTTTTT.

The V call is TRBV13, the J call TRBJ2-1; possibly TRBD2 for D (5 bases). Germline assignment: CDR1 PRHDT and CDR2 FYEKMQ (reference sequence). The V gene lost 3 bases and the J gene lost 0 bases, with 12 bases spanning the gap. The CDR3 length is 16 residues. CDR3 sequence (DNA): TGTGCCAGCAGCTTCCTAGGACTGAGCTCCTACAATGAGCAGTTCTTC. Amino acid sequence: CASSFLGLSSYNEQFF. Variable domain in full (rest from reference TRBV13 and TRBJ2-1): AAGVIQSPRHLIKEKRETATLKCYPIPRHDTVYWYQQGPGQDPQFLISFYEKMQSDKGSIPDRFSAQQFSDYHSELNMSSLELGDSALYFCASSFLGLSSYNEQFFGPGTRLTVL.

This clonotype occurred many times. This chain uses TRBV5-5 with TRBJ1-3, with 9 nucleotides matching TRBD1. The J segment lost 8 bases and the V segment lost 4 bases, leaving 10 bases of the junction unmatched. This CDR3 spans 15 amino acids. CDR1 and CDR2 (germline): SGHKS, YYEKEE (reference sequence). The CDR3 DNA follows: TGTGCCAGCAGCCCAGGACAGGGGCGCAGTCACACCATATATTTT. The encoded protein is CASSPGQGRSHTIYF.

This clonotype occurred many times. The chain combines TRBV24-1 with TRBJ1-5, with D hard to call. The length of the CDR3 is 14 residues. Between the trimmed V and J ends, which lost 5 bases and 5 bases, there was a span of 12 bases. Looked up from germline, CDR1 is KGHDR and CDR2 is SFDVKD. The DNA of the CDR3 is TGTGCCACCAGTGCCGAGGACGGGGATCAGCCCCAGCATTTT. Amino acid sequence: CATSAEDGDQPQHF.

There are many counts of this clonotype. The rearrangement links TRBV4-1 to TRBJ2-3; TRBD2 matches at 11 bases. This CDR3 has 19 amino acids. After removal of 4 bases from V and 6 bases from J, the junction contained 18 bases not matched to a gene. The germline V gene has CDR1 MGHRA and CDR2 YSYEKL. The CDR3 protein is CASSPVGVYSGRAGDTQYF. In DNA form, the CDR3 reads TGCGCCAGCAGCCCCGTCGGGGTATATAGCGGGAGGGCAGGTGATACGCAGTATTTT.

The rearrangement joins TRBV7-9 to TRBJ1-1; D may be TRBD1 (5 bases). Germline-derived CDR1 and CDR2 are SEHNR and FQNEAQ (reference sequence). The CDR3 extends over 12 amino acids. The V gene lost 6 bases and the J gene lost 5 bases, with 10 bases spanning the gap. CDR3 coding DNA: TGTGCCAGCAGAGTACAGGTTACTGAAGCTTTCTTT. Translated, it gives CASRVQVTEAFF.

This clonotype is a singleton in its sample. The chain uses TRBV12-5 and TRBJ1-1; 7 nucleotides line up with TRBD1. The CDR3 loop spans 15 amino acids. The ends lost 3 bases at V and 2 bases at J; junction bases unmatched: 6. Germline V gives CDR1 LGHNT, CDR2 FRNRAP. The CDR3 DNA follows: TGTGCTAGTGGTTTCCGCCGGGACAGCAACACTGAAGCTTTCTTT. Translating gives CASGFRRDSNTEAFF. The variable domain in full, with the rest retrieved from reference TRBV12-5 and TRBJ1-1, is DARVTQTPRHKVTEMGQEVTMRCQPILGHNTVFWYRQTMMQGLELLAYFRNRAPLDDSGMPKDRFSAEMPDATLATLKIQPSEPRDSAVYFCASGFRRDSNTEAFFGQGTRLTVV.

Many counts were recorded for this clonotype. This chain's CDR3 is CASSPSTGGGTEAFF. The CDR3 DNA sequence: TGCGCCAGCAGCCCATCGACAGGGGGCGGGACTGAAGCTTTCTTT. The chain links TRBV5-1 to TRBJ1-1; 10 bases are shared with TRBD1. Germline assignment: CDR1 SGHRS and CDR2 YFSETQ. The V gene end was trimmed by 4 bases and the J gene end by 5 bases; junction bases not matched to a gene: 8. The CDR3 is 15 residues long.

This clonotype occurred many times. The V call is TRBV7-2, the J call TRBJ1-4; D unclear. The germline V gene has CDR1 SGHTA and CDR2 FQGNSA. With 0 bases removed from V and 10 bases from J, the gap between germline ends came to 9 bases. This CDR3 has 13 residues. The CDR3 region has the DNA TGTGCCAGCAGCTTAGCCCGGGAAGGAAAACTGTTTTTT. Protein: CASSLAREGKLFF.